Shown below are 10 T cell receptor beta chains from a single sample sequenced in a study of OX40 agonist ivuxolimab in advanced cancers. The assay was immunoSEQ multiplex PCR, and TCRdb's table has in-frame clones only and misses some. The sample has almost 85,000 clones, 75% to 90% seen once. This material consisted of CD4+ or CD8+ T cells sorted from blood, taken in a trial of the OX40 agonist ivuxolimab. All receptors come from an adult with an advanced solid tumor such as melanoma, head and neck, liver or kidney cancer.

V usage is TRBV28 and J usage is TRBJ1-5; no clear D gene. This CDR3 is 12 amino acids long. V lost 7 bases and J lost 2, with 6 bases in between. Germline loops: CDR1 MDHEN, CDR2 SYDVKM. The CDR3 sequence is CASIGGNQPQHF. The CDR3 nucleotides are TGTGCCAGCATCGGCGGCAATCAGCCCCAGCATTTT.

V gene TRBV27 combines with J gene TRBJ2-1; 8 bases match TRBD1. The CDR3 totals 16 residues. V was clipped by 6 bases and J by 5 bases; unmatched bases: 12. Germline V CDR1 and CDR2: MNHEY, SMNVEV (reference sequence). The DNA for the CDR3 is TGTGCCAGCAGCCAAAGAGCCGCAGGGGGCAACAATGAGCAGTTCTTC. Translated, it gives CASSQRAAGGNNEQFF.

This chain connects TRBV11-2 to TRBJ2-3, with D tentatively TRBD2 (5 bases). The CDR3 has 14 amino acids. V dropped 1 base and J dropped 4 bases, with 9 bases sitting between them. Germline lookup yields CDR1 SGHAT and CDR2 FQNNGV. The CDR3 coding sequence is TGTGCCAGCAGCTTAGGTGGGAGCCCAGATACGCAGTATTTT. It specifies CASSLGGSPDTQYF.

The gene calls are TRBV18 and TRBJ2-5; unclear D gene. V was clipped by 5 bases and J by 2 bases, with 3 bases between them. The germline V gene has CDR1 KGHSH and CDR2 LQKENI. The CDR3 runs 11 residues. CDR3 amino acids: CASSEQETQYF. Here the CDR3 DNA reads TGTGCCAGCTCAGAACAAGAGACCCAGTACTTC.

The chain joins TRBV6-6 to TRBJ2-7, with TRBD1 matching over 11 bases. V shed 5 bases and J 2 bases; nucleotides not matched to a gene: 8. CDR1 MNHNY and CDR2 SVGAGI come from the germline V gene (reference sequence). CDR3 length: 16 amino acids. The CDR3 DNA reads as TGTGCCAGCAGTCCTCCTCCGGGACAGGGGGCCTACGAGCAGTACGTC. The encoded protein is CASSPPPGQGAYEQYV.

The gene calls are TRBV9 and TRBJ2-2; D is ambiguous. This CDR3 region has 15 residues. Between the trimmed V and J ends, which lost 1 base and 1 base, there was a span of 8 bases. CDR1 and CDR2 from the germline V gene are SGDLS and YYNGEE. The DNA of the CDR3 is TGTGCCAGCAGCGTACTCTCCAGGAACACCGGGGAGCTGTTTTTT. Translating it yields CASSVLSRNTGELFF.

Regarding this clone: Other DNA sequences in this specimen translate into the identical CDR3. The V and J genes are TRBV7-2 and TRBJ1-5, with 7 bases identical to TRBD1. Losses at the gene ends were 4 bases for V and 4 bases for J; bases not matched to a gene: 4. Germline lookup yields CDR1 SGHTA and CDR2 FQGNSA. This CDR3 region has 14 residues. DNA for the CDR3: TGTGCCAGCAGCTCGAGACAGGGAAATCAGCCCCAGCATTTT. Protein sequence: CASSSRQGNQPQHF. Combining the CDR3 with reference TRBV7-2 and TRBJ1-5 gives the whole variable domain GAGVSQSPSNKVTEKGKDVELRCDPISGHTALYWYRQSLGQGLEFLIYFQGNSAPDKSGLPSDRFSAERTGGSVSTLTIQRTQQEDSAVYLCASSSRQGNQPQHFGDGTRLSIL.

This chain joins TRBV5-1 and TRBJ2-3; no definite D call. Germline V gene lookup returns CDR1 SGHRS and CDR2 YFSETQ. The CDR3 loop spans 15 amino acids. V lost 3 bases and J lost 4, with 15 bases in between. CDR3 sequence: CASSWGSPVSDTQYF. As DNA, the CDR3 is TGCGCCAGCAGCTGGGGTAGTCCAGTCTCAGATACGCAGTATTTT.

The gene calls are TRBV7-9 and TRBJ1-2; 8 positions agree with TRBD1. Germline V CDR1 and CDR2: SEHNR, FQNEAQ (reference sequence). The CDR3 is made up of 14 amino acids. J was trimmed by 4 bases and V by 5 bases; bases with no gene match: 6. CDR3 DNA sequence: TGTGCCAGCAGCCGCCGGACAGGGACCTATGGCTACACCTTC. Translating gives CASSRRTGTYGYTF.

The V call is TRBV18, the J call TRBJ2-3, with 8 bases lining up with TRBD1. Germline trimming cut 6 bases from V and 1 base from J; bases unmatched to any gene: 9. Germline values: CDR1 KGHSH, CDR2 LQKENI. This CDR3 comprises 16 residues. CDR3 in amino acids: CASSAKTGVGTDTQYF. The DNA of the CDR3 is TGTGCCAGCTCGGCCAAGACAGGGGTCGGCACAGATACGCAGTATTTT.